The 20 T cell receptor beta chains below all came from one sample that was sequenced in a study of T cell repertoires in aging, cancer and after chemotherapy. Rearranged V-D-J TRB sequences were amplified with a mixed TRB-A/B primer pool. TCRdb re-derived calls from the multiplex PCR reads in MiXCR, one entry per CDR3 protein. The sample has around 3,000 distinct CDR3 sequences, 30% to 40% seen once. The template was genomic DNA from peripheral blood, not RNA. The sequenced sample consisted of blood. The receptor source for this set is a human donor with a solid tumor.

In its sample, this clonotype was seen a few times. The chain links TRBV7-6 to TRBJ2-1; D is undetermined. The germline gives CDR1 SGHVS, CDR2 FNYEAQ. Trimming removed 1 base at V and 7 bases at J, with 14 bases between. The CDR3 is 15 amino acids. The CDR3 is CASSLESTVLNEQFF. CDR3 DNA sequence: TGTGCCAGCAGCTTAGAGTCAACAGTGCTAAATGAGCAGTTCTTC.

The V gene is TRBV5-4, the J gene TRBJ1-6; TRBD1 matches 10 bases. The junction had 5 bases not matched to a gene; V was cut back by 5 bases and J by 6 bases. This CDR3 has 15 amino acids. Germline V lookup: CDR1 SGHNT, CDR2 YYREEE (reference sequence). CDR3 amino acids: CASRGQGSTNSPLHF. The CDR3 DNA reads as TGTGCCAGCAGGGGACAGGGGTCGACTAATTCACCCCTCCACTTT.

Concerning this clonotype itself: This may arise from a read error, as a much more abundant clone is one base away. The chain employs TRBV29-1 and TRBJ2-1, with 11 bases that match TRBD2. The CDR3 is 17 amino acids. V lost 5 bases to trimming and J lost 11 bases; unmatched junction nucleotides: 20. CDR1 is SQVTM, CDR2 ANQGSEA, per germline. The CDR3 region is CSVYKTSGALLMDKQFF. Here the CDR3 DNA reads TGCAGCGTTTACAAGACTAGCGGGGCTCTGCTAATGGATAAGCAGTTCTTC.

V is TRBV6-5 and J is TRBJ2-5, with 11 bases identical to TRBD1. CDR3 length equals 17 residues. CDR1 and CDR2 from the germline V gene are MNHEY and SVGAGI. V trimming: 7 bases; J trimming: 3 bases; junction bases outside the gene matches: 13. The CDR3 nucleotides read TGTGCCAGCACCCTGTTGACCGGGACAGGGGGTGAAGAGACCCAGTACTTC. It translates to CASTLLTGTGGEETQYF.

This chain links TRBV30 with TRBJ1-6; the D is unclear. The germline V and J ends were trimmed by 1 base and 10 bases, with 11 bases remaining between them. Germline V CDR1 and CDR2: GTSNPN, SVGIG (reference sequence). This CDR3 contains 13 residues. The CDR3, as DNA: TGTGCCTGGAGTGCCCCCGGGAGGTCACCCCTCCACTTT. Residues: CAWSAPGRSPLHF. Variable domain in full (rest from reference TRBV30 and TRBJ1-6): SQTIHQWPATLVQPVGSPLSLECTVEGTSNPNLYWYRQAAGRGLQLLFYSVGIGQISSEVPQNLSASRPQDRQFILSSKKLLLSDSGFYLCAWSAPGRSPLHFGNGTRLTVT.

The chain uses TRBV18 and TRBJ2-7, with 8 bases aligning to TRBD2. The CDR3 is 11 residues long. The trim removed 10 bases at V and 5 bases at J, leaving 4 bases unmatched. CDR1 KGHSH and CDR2 LQKENI come from the germline V gene. The chain's CDR3 is CATGRGDEQYF. Here the CDR3 DNA reads TGTGCCACCGGGAGGGGGGACGAGCAGTACTTC.

V and J are TRBV6-5 and TRBJ2-1, with 7 bases matching TRBD2. V was pared by 2 bases and J by 3 bases, with 19 bases of the junction left unmatched. Per germline, CDR1 MNHEY and CDR2 SVGAGI. The CDR3 length is 20 residues. In DNA, the CDR3 is TGTGCCAGCAGTTACCCAAACCTACTAGCGCTTCAACGTCACTACAATGAGCAGTTCTTC. It codes for CASSYPNLLALQRHYNEQFF.

Only a few counts were recorded for this clonotype. The chain employs TRBV29-1 and TRBJ1-1; maybe TRBD1 (6 bases). Per germline, CDR1 SQVTM and CDR2 ANQGSEA. The germline V and J ends were trimmed by 4 bases and 4 bases, with 13 bases remaining between them. The length of the CDR3 is 13 residues. CDR3 amino acids: CSVALGGLTEAFF. The CDR3 DNA sequence: TGCAGCGTTGCTTTGGGGGGCCTCACTGAAGCTTTCTTT. Drawing the rest from reference TRBV29-1 and TRBJ1-1, the complete variable domain is SAVISQKPSRDICQRGTSLTIQCQVDSQVTMMFWYRQQPGQSLTLIATANQGSEATYESGFVIDKFPISRPNLTFSTLTVSNMSPEDSSIYLCSVALGGLTEAFFGQGTRLTVV.

Only a few counts were recorded for this clonotype. V gene TRBV27 combines with J gene TRBJ2-1; 7 nucleotides line up with TRBD2. Looked up from germline, CDR1 is MNHEY and CDR2 is SMNVEV (reference sequence). The CDR3 covers 14 residues. Unmatched junction bases numbered 10, after V lost 6 bases and J lost 8 bases. In nucleotides, the CDR3 is TGTGCCAGCAGCTTTCGGACTAGATTGGATGAGCAGTTCTTC. Translation gives CASSFRTRLDEQFF.

This clonotype has more than one count but fewer than ten. V and J are TRBV30 and TRBJ1-4; TRBD1 matches 12 bases. The CDR3 is 15 amino acids. Germline CDR1 and CDR2: GTSNPN and SVGIG (reference sequence). V gave up 3 bases and J gave up 10 bases; unmatched junction bases: 9. The CDR3 reads CAWSPQGQGARKLFF. The CDR3 DNA is TGTGCCTGGAGCCCCCAGGGACAGGGGGCAAGAAAACTGTTTTTT. The variable domain in full, with the rest retrieved from reference TRBV30 and TRBJ1-4, is SQTIHQWPATLVQPVGSPLSLECTVEGTSNPNLYWYRQAAGRGLQLLFYSVGIGQISSEVPQNLSASRPQDRQFILSSKKLLLSDSGFYLCAWSPQGQGARKLFFGSGTQLSVL.

This clonotype turned up a few times. The rearrangement links TRBV24-1 to TRBJ2-2; D ambiguous. The germline CDR1 and CDR2 sequences are KGHDR and SFDVKD. This CDR3 region has 16 residues. V dropped 3 bases and J dropped 1 base, with 11 bases sitting between them. Here the CDR3 DNA reads TGTGCCACCAGTGATGTGGGCCACGGGAACACCGGGGAGCTGTTTTTT. Its translation is CATSDVGHGNTGELFF.

Within the sample, this clonotype is medium-sized. The genes are TRBV19 and TRBJ2-3, with 7 positions matching TRBD2. The CDR3 runs 14 residues. The V gene's germline CDR1 is LNHDA and CDR2 SQIVND (reference sequence). V was clipped by 3 bases and J by 4 bases; unmatched bases: 4. CDR3 nucleotide sequence: TGTGCCAGTAGTATTTATGGGGGGGCAGATACGCAGTATTTT. It translates to CASSIYGGADTQYF.

This clonotype showed up just a few times. The chain employs TRBV6-5 and TRBJ1-2; 7 bases match TRBD1. Trimming at V came to 5 bases and at J to 5 bases, leaving 8 bases not matched to a gene. Looked up from germline, CDR1 is MNHEY and CDR2 is SVGAGI. This CDR3 is built from 14 residues. Here the CDR3 reads CASSQGGLPYGYTF. The DNA of the CDR3 is TGTGCCAGCAGTCAGGGGGGCCTTCCGTATGGCTACACCTTC.

This clonotype appeared a few times. This chain joins TRBV15 and TRBJ1-1, with 7 bases aligning to TRBD1. J lost 0 bases, V lost 0 bases, and 4 bases had no gene match. Per germline, CDR1 LNHNV and CDR2 YYDKDF (reference sequence). This CDR3 spans 16 amino acids. The CDR3 loop reads CATSREETGLNTEAFF. The CDR3 DNA reads TGTGCCACCAGCAGAGAGGAGACAGGGCTGAACACTGAAGCTTTCTTT.

This clonotype has just a few counts. The chain carries TRBV5-1 and TRBJ2-1; D is uncertain. CDR1 SGHRS and CDR2 YFSETQ come from the germline V gene. V shed 1 base and J shed 7 bases, with 15 bases lying between them. The CDR3 contains 15 residues. This CDR3 is CASSLRGPGENEQFF. The CDR3 coding sequence is TGCGCCAGCAGCTTGAGAGGTCCCGGCGAGAATGAGCAGTTCTTC.

This clonotype was seen once. Germline is not matched at one junction end, which may reflect a read error. The V and J genes are TRBV7-9 and TRBJ1-2; D is unresolved. The CDR3 contains 14 residues. Germline assignment: CDR1 SEHNR and CDR2 FQNEAQ (reference sequence). Here the CDR3 DNA reads TGTGCCAGTAGCTTTTTCGGGGTCGACTATGGCTACACCTTC. Its protein is CASSFFGVDYGYTF.

By share, this clonotype counts as medium-sized. V is TRBV5-6 and J is TRBJ2-5, with D possibly TRBD1 on 6 matching bases. CDR1 is SGHDT and CDR2 is YYEEEE in the germline V gene. Trimming left V 3 bases short and J 0 bases short, with 12 bases between. The CDR3 runs 15 residues. CDR3 nucleotide sequence: TGTGCCAGCAGCTCCTCCGGGACAAACCAAGAGACCCAGTACTTC. Amino acids: CASSSSGTNQETQYF.

This clonotype is medium-sized (0.01 to 0.1%) in the sample. This chain's CDR3 is CASTASGDQPQHF. The CDR3, as DNA: TGTGCCAGCACAGCTTCAGGAGATCAGCCCCAGCATTTT. V is TRBV6-5 and J is TRBJ1-5; D is ambiguous. The V gene's germline CDR1 is MNHEY and CDR2 SVGAGI. With 7 bases removed from V and 5 bases from J, the gap between germline ends came to 12 bases. The CDR3 totals 13 residues.

V gene TRBV27 combines with J gene TRBJ2-3; no reliable D call. V was cut by 9 bases and J by 4 bases, with 8 bases left in between. Germline-derived CDR1 and CDR2 are MNHEY and SMNVEV (reference sequence). This CDR3 contains 11 residues. In nucleotides, the CDR3 is TGTGCCAGTACAAGAGCAGATACGCAGTATTTT. Its protein product is CASTRADTQYF.

The chain links TRBV5-4 to TRBJ2-5, with D maybe TRBD1 (6 bases). Trimming took 4 bases from V and 0 from J, leaving 10 bases between them. Germline assignment: CDR1 SGHNT and CDR2 YYREEE (reference sequence). There are 14 residues in the CDR3. This chain's CDR3 is CASSPGTNQETQYF. The CDR3 DNA reads as TGTGCCAGCAGCCCCGGGACAAACCAAGAGACCCAGTACTTC.